The entry that follows covers one T cell receptor (beta chain) sequence. Its target is unknown. This sample's treatment: approximately 9-day PBMC culture with coronavirus spike peptide pools or control peptides (ViraFEST assay). The Oncomine TCR Beta short-read assay generated sequence data from the DNA of cultured CD4+ T cells. The genomic DNA was obtained from cultured CD4+ T cells by extraction with the QIAamp micro DNA kit. MiXCR, run by TCRdb on the PCR reads, gives a single entry per CDR3 protein. The sample lists over 15,000 distinct CDR3 sequences; 40% to 60% were seen once. The length of the CDR3 is 15 residues. Trimming removed 1 base from V and 1 base from J, with 11 bases in between. Germline CDR1 reads SGHRS; CDR2 reads YFSETQ. The data are from a study of vaccination and CD4 T cells after COVID-19.

The clonotype comes from a human donor who had recovered from COVID-19. The chain employs TRBV5-1 and TRBJ1-1, with D possibly matching TRBD1 (5 bases). This material consisted of CD4+ T cells from blood, cultured in vitro, taken before SARS-CoV-2 vaccination. CDR3 loop: CASSLSGQGNTEAFF. The CDR3 DNA reads as TGCGCCAGCAGCTTGAGTGGCCAGGGGAACACTGAAGCTTTCTTT.